This entry lists 2 T cell receptor beta chains sequenced from one sample in a study of shared clonotypes between healthy human individuals. Method: immunoSEQ multiplex PCR; TCRdb's copy keeps in-frame clones and lacks some. The table has approximately 1,500,000 clones, roughly 96% seen once. The sample comprised naive CD4+ T cells sorted from blood. The subset denotes: CD45RA+ positively selected. The receptor set was obtained from a man aged 25 to 40 in good health.

This clone was detected only once. The chain joins TRBV7-2 to TRBJ1-2; TRBD1 agrees at 11 bases. Germline V gene sequence: CDR1 SGHTA, CDR2 FQGNSA. V dropped 5 bases and J dropped 5; count of bases not matched to a gene: 4. The CDR3 covers 14 residues. Here the CDR3 reads CASSIGQGAYGYTF. CDR3 nucleotides: TGTGCCAGCAGCATCGGACAGGGGGCGTATGGCTACACCTTC. Supplemented by reference TRBV7-2 and TRBJ1-2, the full variable domain reads GAGVSQSPSNKVTEKGKDVELRCDPISGHTALYWYRQSLGQGLEFLIYFQGNSAPDKSGLPSDRFSAERTGGSVSTLTIQRTQQEDSAVYLCASSIGQGAYGYTFGSGTRLTVV.

This clone was found once. Other DNA sequences in the sample encode the same CDR3. The chain carries TRBV5-1 and TRBJ1-1; D is uncertain. The germline V gene has CDR1 SGHRS and CDR2 YFSETQ. CDR3 length equals 14 residues. Trimming removed 0 bases at V and 0 bases at J, with 6 bases between. CDR3 sequence reads: CASSLGTLNTEAFF. The CDR3, as DNA: TGCGCCAGCAGCTTGGGGACGTTGAACACTGAAGCTTTCTTT.